Shown below are 6 T cell receptor beta chains from a single sample sequenced in a study of graft-versus-host responses after intestinal transplantation. Here immunoSEQ multiplex PCR was the method, and the copy in TCRdb shows in-frame clones only, minus some. This sample carries fewer than 45,000 clones, 90% to 95% of them seen once, and the ten largest clones take 4.4%. The material sequenced was PBMCs, taken 524 days after transplant. The receptors here all came from a human patient who received an intestinal transplant, so some T cells may come from the graft donor.

The V gene is TRBV28, the J gene TRBJ1-1; D gene ambiguous. Trimming cost V 2 bases and J 4 bases, with 17 bases left between them. The CDR3 is 16 amino acids. Germline lookup yields CDR1 MDHEN and CDR2 SYDVKM. The CDR3 spells CASSLPPAPVVTEAFF. CDR3 sequence (DNA): TGTGCCAGCAGTTTACCCCCGGCCCCGGTGGTCACTGAAGCTTTCTTT.

The chain has TRBV10-2 and TRBJ2-7; D ambiguous. CDR1 and CDR2 (germline): WSHSY, SAAADI. The V and J ends lost 6 bases and 3 bases respectively, with 6 bases between them. CDR3 length: 11 amino acids. CDR3 sequence: CASSPDYEQYF. In DNA form, the CDR3 reads TGCGCCAGCAGCCCTGACTACGAGCAGTACTTC.

The chain uses TRBV5-4 and TRBJ2-1; D remains ambiguous. Trimming shortened V by 0 bases and J by 0 bases, and 10 bases separated the two germline ends. Germline V lookup: CDR1 SGHNT, CDR2 YYREEE (reference sequence). This CDR3 is built from 16 residues. The CDR3, as DNA: TGTGCCAGCAGCTTGGGGGGATTGCGCTCCTACAATGAGCAGTTCTTC. Encoded protein: CASSLGGLRSYNEQFF.

This rearrangement joins TRBV9 to TRBJ2-5; the D gene is possibly TRBD2 (6 bases). The CDR3 has 16 residues. Trimming shortened V by 3 bases and J by 0 bases, and 15 bases separated the two germline ends. CDR1 SGDLS and CDR2 YYNGEE come from the germline V gene. The DNA for the CDR3 is TGTGCCAGCAGCGCTGTAGGTAGGGAGGACCAAGAGACCCAGTACTTC. Amino acids: CASSAVGREDQETQYF.

This sequence joins TRBV7-9 and TRBJ1-1; the match to TRBD1 covers 9 bases. V dropped 3 bases and J dropped 2; count of bases not matched to a gene: 4. The CDR3 loop spans 15 amino acids. Germline V gives CDR1 SEHNR, CDR2 FQNEAQ (reference sequence). CDR3 protein: CASSLGQGLNTEAFF. Here the CDR3 DNA reads TGTGCCAGCAGCTTGGGACAGGGACTAAACACTGAAGCTTTCTTT.

The CDR3 region has the DNA TGTGCTAGTGGCCCCGGACAGGGGGCGGCTGAAGCTTTCTTT. This encodes CASGPGQGAAEAFF. This chain connects TRBV12-5 to TRBJ1-1, with TRBD1 identical over 11 bases. The length of the CDR3 is 14 residues. Germline CDR1 LGHNT, CDR2 FRNRAP. J lost 6 bases, V lost 6 bases, and 6 bases had no gene match.